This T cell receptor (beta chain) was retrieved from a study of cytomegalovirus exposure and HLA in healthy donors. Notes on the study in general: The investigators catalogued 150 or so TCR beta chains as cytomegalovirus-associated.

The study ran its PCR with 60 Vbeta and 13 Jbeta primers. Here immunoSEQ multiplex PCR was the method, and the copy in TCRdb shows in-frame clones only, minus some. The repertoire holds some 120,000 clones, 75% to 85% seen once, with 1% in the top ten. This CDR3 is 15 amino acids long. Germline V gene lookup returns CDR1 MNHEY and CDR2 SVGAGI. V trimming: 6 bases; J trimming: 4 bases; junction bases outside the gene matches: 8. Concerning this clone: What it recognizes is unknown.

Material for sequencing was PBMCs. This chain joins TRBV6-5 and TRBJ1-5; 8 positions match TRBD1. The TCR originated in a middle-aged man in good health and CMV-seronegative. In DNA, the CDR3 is TGTGCCAGCAGGCTCGGACAGGGCCCTAATCAGCCCCAGCATTTT. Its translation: CASRLGQGPNQPQHF.